This entry describes one T cell receptor (beta chain). As yet, its antigen is unknown. The CDR3 loop spans 12 amino acids. The V and J ends lost 10 bases and 8 bases respectively, with 15 bases between them. CDR1 and CDR2 from the germline V gene are MNHEY and SVGEGT. TCRdb fed the reads into MiXCR, producing one record per CDR3 protein. The table lists over 250,000 distinct CDR3 sequences, roughly a fifth of them singletons, with under 25% in the top ten. The data were obtained in a study of T cell repertoires in cytomegalovirus infection. Study information: Indications came from public TCR beta signatures; they pointed to CMV infection and to a matching HLA type.

V gene TRBV6-2 or TRBV6-3 combines with J gene TRBJ2-1; possible D gene TRBD2, 5 bases. The sample here was cultured PBMCs, taken from culture after CMV antigen stimulation. This clonotype was sampled from a human donor in good health (CMV status not recorded). Some clones in this sample may be carry-over from other donors' samples. The chain's CDR3 is CATSWAGDEQFF. CDR3 DNA: TGTGCCACCTCCTGGGCCGGGGATGAGCAGTTCTTC.